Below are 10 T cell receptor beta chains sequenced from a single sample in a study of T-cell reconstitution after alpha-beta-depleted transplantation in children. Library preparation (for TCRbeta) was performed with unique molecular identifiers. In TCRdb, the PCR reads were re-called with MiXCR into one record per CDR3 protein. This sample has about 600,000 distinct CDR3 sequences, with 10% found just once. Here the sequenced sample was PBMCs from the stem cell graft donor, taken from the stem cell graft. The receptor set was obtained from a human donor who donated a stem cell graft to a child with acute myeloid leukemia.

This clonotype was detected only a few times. The DNA for the CDR3 is TGTGCCAGCAGCTTGAGGGGGGCCCACGAGCAGTACTTC. This translates into CASSLRGAHEQYF. The V call is TRBV27, the J call TRBJ2-7; D possibly matches TRBD1 or TRBD2 (6 bases each). There are 13 residues in the CDR3. The germline CDR1 and CDR2 sequences are MNHEY and SMNVEV (reference sequence). Trimming took off 6 bases at V and 5 bases at J, with 14 bases between the two ends.

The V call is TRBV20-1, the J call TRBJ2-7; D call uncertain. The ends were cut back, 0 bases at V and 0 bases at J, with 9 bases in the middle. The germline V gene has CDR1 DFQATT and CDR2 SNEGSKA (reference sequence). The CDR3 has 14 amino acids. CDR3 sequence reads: CSARDAASSYEQYF. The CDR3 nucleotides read TGCAGTGCTAGAGATGCCGCAAGCTCCTACGAGCAGTACTTC.

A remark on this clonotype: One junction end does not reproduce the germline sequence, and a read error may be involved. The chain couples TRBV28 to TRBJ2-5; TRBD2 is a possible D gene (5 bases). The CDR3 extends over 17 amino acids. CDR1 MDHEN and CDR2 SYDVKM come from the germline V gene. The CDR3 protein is CASSPPGLGGPQGTQYF. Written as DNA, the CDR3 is TGTGCCAGCAGTCCACCCGGTTTGGGCGGGCCACAAGGGACCCAGTACTTC.

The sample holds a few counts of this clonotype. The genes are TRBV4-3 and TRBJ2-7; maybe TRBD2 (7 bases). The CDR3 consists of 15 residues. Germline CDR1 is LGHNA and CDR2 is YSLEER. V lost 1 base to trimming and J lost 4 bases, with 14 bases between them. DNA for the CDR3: TGCGCCAGCAGCCAAGTCGAGGGGGGGGATTACGAGCAGTACTTC. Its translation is CASSQVEGGDYEQYF.

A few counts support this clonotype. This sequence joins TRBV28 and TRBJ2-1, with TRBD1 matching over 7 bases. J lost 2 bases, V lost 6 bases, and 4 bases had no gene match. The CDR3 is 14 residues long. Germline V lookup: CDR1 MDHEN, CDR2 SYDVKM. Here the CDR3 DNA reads TGTGCCAGCAGCCAGACAGGGACCTACAATGAGCAGTTCTTC. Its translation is CASSQTGTYNEQFF.

The CDR3 loop reads CASRTGPTNTGELFF. Here the CDR3 DNA reads TGTGCCAGCAGAACCGGGCCCACGAACACCGGGGAGCTGTTTTTT. The chain has TRBV6-1 and TRBJ2-2; D is undetermined. This CDR3 region has 15 residues. The germline V and J ends were trimmed by 6 bases and 0 bases, with 11 bases remaining between them. Germline CDR1 is MNHNS and CDR2 is SASEGT.

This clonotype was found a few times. CDR3 in DNA: TGTGCCAGCAGTTTATCAGGCGGTCTAGCGGAGATCACAGATACGCAGTATTTT. It encodes CASSLSGGLAEITDTQYF. J is TRBJ2-3 and V is TRBV27; 7 nucleotides match TRBD2. The CDR3 consists of 18 residues. Germline CDR1 MNHEY, CDR2 SMNVEV (reference sequence). V shed 0 bases and J 2 bases; nucleotides not matched to a gene: 11.

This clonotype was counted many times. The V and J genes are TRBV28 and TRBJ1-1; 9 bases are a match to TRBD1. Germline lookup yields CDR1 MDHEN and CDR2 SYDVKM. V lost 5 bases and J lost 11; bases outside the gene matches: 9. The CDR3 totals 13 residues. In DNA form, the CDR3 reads TGTGCCAGCAGTCGGGACAGGGCCAATCCGGCTTTCTTT. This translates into CASSRDRANPAFF.

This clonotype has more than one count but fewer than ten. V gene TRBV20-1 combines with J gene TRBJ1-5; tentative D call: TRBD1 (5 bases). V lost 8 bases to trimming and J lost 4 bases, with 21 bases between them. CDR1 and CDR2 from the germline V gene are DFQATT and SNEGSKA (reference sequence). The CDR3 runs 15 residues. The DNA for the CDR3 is TGCAGTATAAATGTAGGCGGCGGGGGAAATCAGCCCCAGCATTTT. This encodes CSINVGGGGNQPQHF.

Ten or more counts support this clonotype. The DNA for the CDR3 is TGTGCCAGCAGCGACCCATCTAGCGGGAGCTCCTACAATGAGCAGTTCTTC. Protein: CASSDPSSGSSYNEQFF. The V gene is TRBV6-2 or TRBV6-3, the J gene TRBJ2-1; 10 nucleotides match TRBD2. With V trimmed by 6 bases and J by 0 bases, 8 bases remained unmatched. The CDR3 covers 17 residues. Germline V gene lookup returns CDR1 MNHEY and CDR2 SVGEGT.